These 14 T cell receptor beta chains share one sample of origin, sequenced in a study of blood T cells in healthy people across ages. For the second PCR, which ran for about 6 to 11 cycles, a sample-barcoded 5' primer and a J-beta primer mix were used. TCRdb re-derived calls from the 5' RACE reads in MiXCR, one entry per CDR3 protein. The sample holds approximately 830,000 distinct CDR3 sequences, around 62% seen once. Sequencing was performed on blood. The receptor set was obtained from a man aged 25 to 40 in good health.

The CDR3 loop reads CASSLDPASNEQFF. DNA for the CDR3: TGTGCCAGCAGTTTAGATCCGGCGAGCAATGAGCAGTTCTTC. The rearrangement uses TRBV12-3 or TRBV12-4 and TRBJ2-1; D remains unclear. There are 14 residues in the CDR3. Trimming took off 1 base at V and 6 bases at J, with 10 bases between the two ends.

This chain joins TRBV5-1 and TRBJ2-5; 10 positions agree with TRBD2. The V gene's germline CDR1 is SGHRS and CDR2 YFSETQ. The V and J ends lost 2 bases and 11 bases, in that order; junction bases with no gene match: 12. The CDR3 sequence is 15 residues long. The CDR3 region has the DNA TGCGCCAGCAGCTTCGAAGGGACTAGCGACCACGAACAGTACTTC. It yields the protein CASSFEGTSDHEQYF.

This clonotype was counted a single time. This rearrangement joins TRBV9 to TRBJ2-1; tentative D call: TRBD1 (6 bases). The last part of the DNA fits TRBJ2-7 better; the J call may be wrong. CDR1 is SGDLS, CDR2 YYNGEE, per germline. The CDR3 covers 15 residues. The CDR3 is CASSEDSYSYNEQYF. The CDR3 DNA is TGTGCCAGCAGCGAGGACAGTTACTCCTACAATGAGCAGTACTTC.

The chain uses TRBV28 and TRBJ2-1; 7 bases are shared with TRBD1. There are 13 residues in the CDR3. Germline V gene data show CDR1 as MDHEN and CDR2 as SYDVKM. Trimming at V came to 7 bases and at J to 5 bases, leaving 5 bases not matched to a gene. CDR3 loop: CASKGTANNEQFF. The CDR3 nucleotides read TGTGCCAGCAAGGGGACAGCTAACAATGAGCAGTTCTTC.

This clonotype showed up just once. This chain links TRBV6-5 with TRBJ2-3; 13 bases map to TRBD2. The CDR3 sequence is 15 residues long. Germline loops: CDR1 MNHEY, CDR2 SVGAGI. V shed 6 bases, J shed 3 bases, and the junction held 3 bases outside the gene matches. The CDR3: CASRRLAGGTDTQYF. For the CDR3, the DNA is TGTGCCAGCAGAAGACTAGCGGGGGGTACAGATACGCAGTATTTT.

The chain uses TRBV4-3 and TRBJ2-5; 9 bases fit TRBD1. From germline, CDR1 is LGHNA and CDR2 YSLEER. The CDR3 length is 15 residues. Germline trimming cut 0 bases from V and 3 bases from J; bases unmatched to any gene: 2. The CDR3 nucleotides read TGCGCCAGCAGCCAAGACCGGACAGGGGAAGAGACCCAGTACTTC. Protein product: CASSQDRTGEETQYF.

J is TRBJ2-4 and V is TRBV6-2 or TRBV6-3, with TRBD1 identical over 10 bases. Trimming removed 7 bases from V and 15 bases from J; junction bases left unmatched: 15. Looked up from germline, CDR1 is MNHEY and CDR2 is SVGEGT. CDR3 length: 14 residues. For the CDR3, the DNA is TGTGCCAGCAAAATCACGGGACAGGGGCACACCTTGTACTTC. Amino acid sequence: CASKITGQGHTLYF.

V is TRBV5-6 and J is TRBJ2-1, with 7 bases matching TRBD2. CDR1 and CDR2 from the germline V gene are SGHDT and YYEEEE. V dropped 5 bases and J dropped 4; count of bases not matched to a gene: 9. The length of the CDR3 is 15 residues. The CDR3 reads CASRMGGNTYNEQFF. CDR3 nucleotide sequence: TGTGCCAGCAGGATGGGGGGGAACACTTACAATGAGCAGTTCTTC.

The chain recombines TRBV7-9 with TRBJ2-4, with 8 bases matching TRBD2. The J call could be wrong; TRBJ2-7 is a better fit for the DNA end. CDR1 is SEHNR and CDR2 is FQNEAQ in the germline V gene (reference sequence). CDR3 length equals 14 residues. The CDR3 nucleotides read TGTGCCAGCAGCTTCGGGGGGGGGCGAAACGAGCAGTACTTC. Its protein product is CASSFGGGRNEQYF.

The rearrangement links TRBV13 to TRBJ2-3, with 7 bases fitting TRBD1. Trimming at V came to 3 bases and at J to 3 bases, leaving 6 bases not matched to a gene. Per germline, CDR1 PRHDT and CDR2 FYEKMQ (reference sequence). This CDR3 contains 15 residues. The DNA of the CDR3 is TGTGCCAGCAGCTTTTCCAGGGGGTTGACAGATACGCAGTATTTT. The encoded protein is CASSFSRGLTDTQYF.

Remarks on this clonotype: The junction departs from the called germline gene at one end, perhaps through a read error. The V call is TRBV7-2, the J call TRBJ1-4, with 7 bases that match TRBD1. The CDR3 covers 15 residues. Germline CDR1 reads SGHTA; CDR2 reads FQGNSA. The CDR3 DNA reads TGTGCCAGCAGCCCGAACAGGGGTGCTAAGGAAAAACTGTTTTTT. Its protein is CASSPNRGAKEKLFF.

V is TRBV28 and J is TRBJ1-4, with TRBD1 identical over 7 bases. CDR1 MDHEN and CDR2 SYDVKM come from the germline V gene. The ends lost 5 bases at V and 8 bases at J; junction bases unmatched: 11. This CDR3 has 15 residues. The CDR3 sequence: CASSREGAGGEKLFF. CDR3 nucleotides: TGTGCCAGCAGTCGGGAGGGGGCAGGAGGGGAAAAACTGTTTTTT.

The chain recombines TRBV20-1 with TRBJ2-7; D may correspond to TRBD1 or TRBD2 (5 bases each). Germline V lookup: CDR1 DFQATT, CDR2 SNEGSKA (reference sequence). The CDR3 runs to 13 residues. V was pared by 6 bases and J by 3 bases, with 15 bases between. This CDR3 reads CSAPGASSYEQYF. CDR3 nucleotide sequence: TGCAGTGCCCCTGGGGCTAGCAGCTACGAGCAGTACTTC.

In this sample, this clonotype turned up a few times. The J gene is TRBJ2-1, the V gene TRBV7-9; 10 bases map to TRBD2. The CDR3 contains 15 residues. Germline V gives CDR1 SEHNR, CDR2 FQNEAQ (reference sequence). V was clipped by 4 bases and J by 8 bases; unmatched bases: 8. The CDR3 region has the DNA TGTGCCAGCAGCTCACCCGGGACTAGCGTAGATGAGCAGTTCTTC. This gives the protein CASSSPGTSVDEQFF.